The T cell receptor beta chain described here comes from a study of cytomegalovirus exposure and HLA in healthy donors. Study conclusions and caveats: Accounts indicate the classifier identified cytomegalovirus status with strong specificity and sensitivity. Earlier analysis looked at TCR beta V segments, and most were productive about 87% or about 30% of the time.

Concerning this clone: The antigen is undetermined.

Per the germline V gene, CDR1 is SGHTA and CDR2 is FQGTGA. V lost 1 base and J 7 bases, leaving 8 bases between the germline ends. The CDR3 totals 14 residues. Vbeta (60) and Jbeta (13) primers were used in the PCR. Here immunoSEQ multiplex PCR was the method, and the copy in TCRdb shows in-frame clones only, minus some. Altogether 100,000 to 150,000 clones are present, approximately 80% being singletons, with the ten largest covering more than 1.5%. This TCR derives from a man younger than 30 in good health and CMV-seronegative. Sequences were obtained from PBMCs. This rearrangement joins TRBV7-3 to TRBJ1-6; D unresolved. CDR3 residues: CASSLSIGNSPLHF. The CDR3 region has the DNA TGTGCCAGCAGCTTAAGTATCGGGAATTCACCCCTCCACTTT.